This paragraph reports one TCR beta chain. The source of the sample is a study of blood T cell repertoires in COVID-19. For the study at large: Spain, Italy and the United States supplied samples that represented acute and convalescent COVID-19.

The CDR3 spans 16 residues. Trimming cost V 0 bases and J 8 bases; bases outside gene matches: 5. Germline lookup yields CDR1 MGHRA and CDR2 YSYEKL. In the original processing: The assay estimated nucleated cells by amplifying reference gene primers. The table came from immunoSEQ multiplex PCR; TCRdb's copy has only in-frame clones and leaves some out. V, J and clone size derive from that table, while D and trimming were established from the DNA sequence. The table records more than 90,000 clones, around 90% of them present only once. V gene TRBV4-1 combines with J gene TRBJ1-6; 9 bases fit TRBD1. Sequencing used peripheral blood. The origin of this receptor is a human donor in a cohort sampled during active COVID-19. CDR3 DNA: TGCGCCAGCAGCCAAGAACGGGACAGGGCTTATTCACCCCTCCACTTT. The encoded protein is CASSQERDRAYSPLHF.